The 8 T cell receptor beta chains given below trace back to one sample, sequenced in a study of blood T cell repertoires in COVID-19. Assay used: immunoSEQ multiplex PCR; TCRdb lists only in-frame clones, some missing. The sample includes 150,000 to 200,000 clones, roughly 84% of them seen just once. Sequenced: peripheral blood. Receptor source: a human donor in a cohort sampled during active COVID-19.

This sequence joins TRBV7-3 and TRBJ2-1; D call uncertain. The CDR3 is 16 residues long. The germline V and J ends were trimmed by 1 base and 0 bases, with 10 bases remaining between them. Germline V gives CDR1 SGHTA, CDR2 FQGTGA. The CDR3 sequence: CASSLSGPSSYNEQFF. In DNA form, the CDR3 reads TGTGCCAGCAGCTTAAGTGGGCCGAGCTCCTACAATGAGCAGTTCTTC.

This chain links TRBV11-2 with TRBJ1-5; 10 nucleotides agree with TRBD1. Germline V gene lookup returns CDR1 SGHAT and CDR2 FQNNGV. V gave up 0 bases and J gave up 7 bases; unmatched junction bases: 3. The CDR3 contains 15 residues. The CDR3 region is CASSLEGQGKQPQHF. For the CDR3, the DNA is TGTGCCAGCAGCTTAGAGGGACAGGGGAAACAGCCCCAGCATTTT.

The chain employs TRBV29-1 and TRBJ2-7; 8 bases line up with TRBD1. From germline, CDR1 is SQVTM and CDR2 ANQGSEA. The V segment lost 4 bases and the J segment 0 bases; nucleotides outside the gene matches: 5. The CDR3 consists of 14 residues. Here the CDR3 reads CSVAPGTGSYEQYF. CDR3 nucleotide sequence: TGCAGCGTTGCCCCCGGGACAGGCTCCTACGAGCAGTACTTC.

V is TRBV6-2 or TRBV6-3 and J is TRBJ2-7; a weak D match, TRBD2 (6 bases). With 5 bases removed from V and 2 bases from J, the gap between germline ends came to 13 bases. The CDR3 covers 14 residues. Germline values: CDR1 MNHEY, CDR2 SVGEGT. CDR3 sequence: CASSLSGVTYEQYF. The DNA for the CDR3 is TGTGCCAGCAGTCTTAGCGGAGTCACCTACGAGCAGTACTTC.

The rearrangement links TRBV28 to TRBJ1-2, with 10 bases aligning to TRBD1. The V gene end was trimmed by 5 bases and the J gene end by 6 bases; junction bases not matched to a gene: 6. Germline V gene data show CDR1 as MDHEN and CDR2 as SYDVKM. The CDR3 is made up of 14 amino acids. The CDR3 nucleotides read TGTGCCAGCAGTGCGACAGGGGGCGCTGATGGCTACACCTTC. Its translation is CASSATGGADGYTF.

The chain carries TRBV2 and TRBJ2-7, with 9 bases identical to TRBD1. This CDR3 region has 13 residues. The ends lost 4 bases at V and 5 bases at J; junction bases unmatched: 3. CDR1 and CDR2 (germline): SNHLY, FYNNEI. The CDR3 DNA follows: TGTGCCAGCAGTGGACAGGGGGTAAACGAGCAGTACTTC. Translated: CASSGQGVNEQYF.

The V and J genes are TRBV2 and TRBJ2-5; no reliable D call. Between the trimmed V and J ends, which lost 3 bases and 5 bases, there was a span of 16 bases. There are 15 residues in the CDR3. Germline CDR1 is SNHLY and CDR2 is FYNNEI. CDR3 protein: CASSDPAGTWETQYF. DNA for the CDR3: TGTGCCAGCAGTGACCCGGCAGGCACTTGGGAGACCCAGTACTTC.

The sample holds a few counts of this clone. J is TRBJ2-5 and V is TRBV6-5, with a possible D match to TRBD2 (5 bases). The ends were cut back, 1 base at V and 2 bases at J, with 11 bases in the middle. The CDR3 loop spans 15 amino acids. From germline, CDR1 is MNHEY and CDR2 SVGAGI. The CDR3 here is CASSYYRGSQETQYF. DNA for the CDR3: TGTGCCAGCAGTTACTACAGAGGGTCTCAAGAGACCCAGTACTTC.